Presented here are 2 T cell receptor beta chains from one specimen sequenced in a study of early T cells in non-severe SARS-CoV-2 infection. One entry per CDR3 protein, called by TCRdb with MiXCR from the 5' RACE reads. The data contain about 44,000 distinct CDR3 sequences, about 5.7% of them singletons. The sample consisted of whole blood, taken at baseline. These receptors were obtained from an adult who was a healthcare worker with PCR-confirmed SARS-CoV-2 infection or an uninfected control (not recorded which).

This rearrangement joins TRBV19 to TRBJ2-3; tentatively, D is TRBD1 (5 bases). CDR3 size: 15 residues. Germline-derived CDR1 and CDR2 are LNHDA and SQIVND (reference sequence). Trimming cost V 4 bases and J 2 bases, with 13 bases left between them. The CDR3 reads CASSNTGAITDTQYF. In nucleotides, the CDR3 is TGTGCCAGTAGTAACACAGGAGCGATCACAGATACGCAGTATTTT.

The V call is TRBV3-1, the J call TRBJ2-5; TRBD2 aligns across 11 bases. The trim removed 1 base at V and 6 bases at J, leaving 7 bases unmatched. This CDR3 spans 16 amino acids. Germline V gene data show CDR1 as LGHDT and CDR2 as YNNKEL (reference sequence). The CDR3 sequence is CASSQVPSGGMKTQYF. CDR3 sequence (DNA): TGTGCCAGCAGCCAAGTTCCTAGCGGGGGGATGAAGACCCAGTACTTC.